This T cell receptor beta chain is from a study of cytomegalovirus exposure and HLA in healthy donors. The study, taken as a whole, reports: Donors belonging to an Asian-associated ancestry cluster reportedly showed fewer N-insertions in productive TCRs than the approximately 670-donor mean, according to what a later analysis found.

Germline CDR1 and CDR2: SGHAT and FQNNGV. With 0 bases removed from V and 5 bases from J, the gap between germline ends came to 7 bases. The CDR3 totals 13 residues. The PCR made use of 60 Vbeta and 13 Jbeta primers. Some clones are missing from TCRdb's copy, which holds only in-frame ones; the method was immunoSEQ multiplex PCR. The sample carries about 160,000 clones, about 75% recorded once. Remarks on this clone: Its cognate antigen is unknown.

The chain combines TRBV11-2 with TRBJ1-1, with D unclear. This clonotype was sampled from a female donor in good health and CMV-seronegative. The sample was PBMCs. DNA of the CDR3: TGTGCCAGCAGCTTAGATCGGGGAACTGAAGCTTTCTTT. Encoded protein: CASSLDRGTEAFF.